These 32 T cell receptor beta chains came from one sample sequenced in a study of cytomegalovirus exposure and HLA in healthy donors. In the PCR, 60 Vbeta and 13 Jbeta primers were used. Measured with immunoSEQ multiplex PCR; TCRdb has only the in-frame clones, and not every one. The sample has approximately 130,000 clones, 81% seen once. The sequencing input was PBMCs. Every receptor here comes from a man younger than 35 in good health and CMV-seronegative.

The chain combines TRBV6-5 with TRBJ2-1, with a tentative D call TRBD2 (5 bases). This CDR3 contains 12 residues. Germline V gives CDR1 MNHEY, CDR2 SVGAGI. V lost 3 bases to trimming and J lost 9 bases, with 9 bases between them. The DNA for the CDR3 is TGTGCCAGCAGTTATCTGGCGGGTGAGCAGTTCTTC. It codes for CASSYLAGEQFF.

The chain combines TRBV7-9 with TRBJ1-1, with D possibly matching TRBD1 (5 bases). This CDR3 comprises 18 residues. Trimming took 1 base from V and 1 from J, leaving 19 bases between them. Germline-derived CDR1 and CDR2 are SEHNR and FQNEAQ (reference sequence). As DNA, the CDR3 is TGTGCCAGCAGCTTAGGTGGGAGGGGAAGAGGAAGGAACACTGAAGCTTTCTTT. Amino acids: CASSLGGRGRGRNTEAFF. Combining the CDR3 with reference TRBV7-9 and TRBJ1-1 gives the whole variable domain DTGVSQNPRHKITKRGQNVTFRCDPISEHNRLYWYRQTLGQGPEFLTYFQNEAQLEKSRLLSDRFSAERPKGSFSTLEIQRTEQGDSAMYLCASSLGGRGRGRNTEAFFGQGTRLTVV.

The rearrangement uses TRBV18 and TRBJ2-3, with D possibly being TRBD2 (6 bases). Germline CDR1 and CDR2: KGHSH and LQKENI. This CDR3 region has 15 residues. V was cut by 3 bases and J by 0 bases, with 10 bases left in between. The CDR3 DNA reads TGTGCCAGCTCACCGCGGGACGGAAGCACAGATACGCAGTATTTT. Its translation is CASSPRDGSTDTQYF.

The chain employs TRBV29-1 and TRBJ1-2, with D possibly TRBD1 on 5 matching bases. V was shortened by 0 bases and J by 7 bases, with 12 bases between the two germline ends. The CDR3 loop spans 13 amino acids. The V gene's germline CDR1 is SQVTM and CDR2 ANQGSEA. The CDR3 nucleotides read TGCAGCGTTGAAGATCCGGGGGTATCTGGCTACACCTTC. It codes for CSVEDPGVSGYTF.

The chain carries TRBV15 and TRBJ1-2; D unresolved. V was cut by 0 bases and J by 2 bases, with 16 bases left in between. The CDR3 is made up of 17 amino acids. The germline V gene has CDR1 LNHNV and CDR2 YYDKDF (reference sequence). This CDR3 is CATSRDLEGWSNYGYTF. CDR3 nucleotides: TGTGCCACCAGCAGAGATCTAGAAGGTTGGTCGAACTATGGCTACACCTTC.

This chain joins TRBV27 and TRBJ2-1, with D possibly being TRBD1 (5 bases). CDR1 and CDR2 from the germline V gene are MNHEY and SMNVEV (reference sequence). Trimming pared 2 bases from V and 8 bases from J, leaving 22 bases between. The CDR3 contains 17 residues. CDR3 DNA sequence: TGTGCCAGCAGTTTAAGAGACAGATACCGATTTGGGTATGAGCAGTTCTTC. This sequence encodes CASSLRDRYRFGYEQFF.

V and J are TRBV7-9 and TRBJ2-6, with 8 nucleotides matching TRBD1. CDR1 and CDR2 from the germline V gene are SEHNR and FQNEAQ (reference sequence). This CDR3 spans 18 amino acids. J lost 0 bases, V lost 1 base, and 5 bases had no gene match. This CDR3 reads CASSLGGTGRSGANVLTF. The CDR3 coding sequence is TGTGCCAGCAGCTTAGGGGGGACAGGCCGCTCTGGGGCCAACGTCCTGACTTTC. Based on the CDR3 plus reference TRBV7-9 and TRBJ2-6, the full variable domain is DTGVSQNPRHKITKRGQNVTFRCDPISEHNRLYWYRQTLGQGPEFLTYFQNEAQLEKSRLLSDRFSAERPKGSFSTLEIQRTEQGDSAMYLCASSLGGTGRSGANVLTFGAGSRLTVL.

The chain combines TRBV6-1 with TRBJ1-1; weak D call: TRBD1 (6 bases). Trimming pared 7 bases from V and 0 bases from J, leaving 9 bases between. Germline CDR1 MNHNS, CDR2 SASEGT. The CDR3 has 13 residues. The CDR3 reads CASKRTVNTEAFF. DNA for the CDR3: TGTGCCAGCAAGAGGACAGTGAACACTGAAGCTTTCTTT.

The chain is built from TRBV5-6 and TRBJ2-2; 8 positions agree with TRBD2. Germline V lookup: CDR1 SGHDT, CDR2 YYEEEE. The CDR3 spans 16 residues. V dropped 4 bases and J dropped 0; count of bases not matched to a gene: 5. The CDR3 here is CASSAEGLANTGELFF. The CDR3 DNA is TGTGCCAGCAGCGCCGAGGGACTAGCGAACACCGGGGAGCTGTTTTTT.

The chain carries TRBV7-8 and TRBJ1-1; 10 bases line up with TRBD1. Trimming at V came to 5 bases and at J to 6 bases, leaving 12 bases not matched to a gene. Germline lookup yields CDR1 SGHVS and CDR2 FQNEAQ. The CDR3 loop spans 16 amino acids. CDR3 amino acids: CASSQDRDRGGAEAFF. CDR3 coding DNA: TGTGCCAGCAGCCAAGACCGGGACAGGGGAGGGGCTGAAGCTTTCTTT.

This chain connects TRBV28 to TRBJ1-1; 8 bases are shared with TRBD1. The CDR3 consists of 12 residues. Germline V gives CDR1 MDHEN, CDR2 SYDVKM. Losses at the gene ends were 5 bases for V and 6 bases for J; bases not matched to a gene: 2. CDR3 DNA sequence: TGTGCCAGCAGTATACAGGGGGCTGAAGCTTTCTTT. Protein sequence: CASSIQGAEAFF.

J is TRBJ2-7 and V is TRBV13; a possible D gene is TRBD1 (6 bases). Trimming removed 1 base from V and 5 bases from J, with 18 bases in between. This CDR3 is built from 16 residues. CDR1 is PRHDT, CDR2 FYEKMQ, per germline (reference sequence). The CDR3 protein is CASSLAVAGAGDEQYF. The CDR3 nucleotides read TGTGCCAGCAGCTTAGCGGTGGCAGGGGCCGGCGACGAGCAGTACTTC.

V usage is TRBV4-3 and J usage is TRBJ2-6; 7 bases fit TRBD1. V gave up 0 bases and J gave up 0 bases; unmatched junction bases: 2. The V gene's germline CDR1 is LGHNA and CDR2 YSLEER. This CDR3 is built from 17 residues. CDR3 protein: CASSQDGTASGANVLTF. In DNA form, the CDR3 reads TGCGCCAGCAGCCAAGATGGGACAGCCTCTGGGGCCAACGTCCTGACTTTC.

This clone was observed a few times. The chain couples TRBV19 to TRBJ2-7; a weak D match, TRBD2 (5 bases). Germline-derived CDR1 and CDR2 are LNHDA and SQIVND (reference sequence). The CDR3 has 11 amino acids. V was pared by 5 bases and J by 5 bases, with 7 bases between. For the CDR3, the DNA is TGTGCCAGTAGTGTCGGGGACGAGCAGTACTTC. It translates to CASSVGDEQYF.

The V call is TRBV19, the J call TRBJ1-5, with unresolved D. The CDR3 extends over 14 amino acids. Germline CDR1 is LNHDA and CDR2 is SQIVND (reference sequence). The ends were cut back, 3 bases at V and 6 bases at J, with 12 bases in the middle. CDR3 nucleotides: TGTGCCAGTAGTATCGGGGTAGGGAGTCAGCCCCAGCATTTT. Amino acid sequence: CASSIGVGSQPQHF. Full variable domain (missing parts from reference TRBV19 and TRBJ1-5): DGGITQSPKYLFRKEGQNVTLSCEQNLNHDAMYWYRQDPGQGLRLIYYSQIVNDFQKGDIAEGYSVSREKKESFPLTVTSAQKNPTAFYLCASSIGVGSQPQHFGDGTRLSIL.

This rearrangement joins TRBV5-1 to TRBJ1-6, with D maybe TRBD1 (6 bases). The CDR3 consists of 16 residues. V lost 0 bases, J lost 9 bases, and 16 bases lay in between. CDR1 is SGHRS, CDR2 YFSETQ, per germline. The CDR3 loop reads CASSLATGLGGSPLHF. CDR3 bases: TGCGCCAGCAGCTTGGCCACGGGCCTAGGGGGTTCACCCCTCCACTTT.

This chain joins TRBV7-6 and TRBJ1-2, with TRBD1 matching over 10 bases. The CDR3 is 14 amino acids. Germline CDR1 reads SGHVS; CDR2 reads FNYEAQ. With 1 base clipped from V and 8 bases from J, the junction kept 4 bases outside the gene matches. The CDR3 region has the DNA TGTGCCAGCAGCTTAGGACAGGGGGCTCACGGCTACACCTTC. Translating gives CASSLGQGAHGYTF.

The chain has TRBV21-1 and TRBJ1-6. TRBV21-1 is marked as a pseudogene. This CDR3 is built from 15 residues. The CDR3 reads CASSGRSKGWGPLHF. The CDR3 DNA sequence: TGTGCCAGCAGCGGGAGGAGTAAGGGATGGGGACCCCTCCACTTT.

The V call is TRBV5-1, the J call TRBJ1-1; the D gene is possibly TRBD1 (5 bases). Trimming pared 4 bases from V and 1 base from J, leaving 14 bases between. Germline V gene lookup returns CDR1 SGHRS and CDR2 YFSETQ. The CDR3 runs to 15 residues. The CDR3 spells CASSLQGGANTEAFF. Written as DNA, the CDR3 is TGCGCCAGCAGCCTCCAAGGAGGGGCGAACACTGAAGCTTTCTTT.

Here the CDR3 DNA reads TGCGCCAGCAGCCCGGCGGGGGGAGGACAGCCCCAGCATTTT. Amino acid sequence: CASSPAGGGQPQHF. This chain links TRBV5-1 with TRBJ1-5, with TRBD1 as a possible D gene (5 bases). This CDR3 comprises 14 residues. The ends were cut back, 4 bases at V and 7 bases at J, with 15 bases in the middle. Germline CDR1 reads SGHRS; CDR2 reads YFSETQ.

This sequence joins TRBV2 and TRBJ1-2; 11 bases are shared with TRBD1. V gave up 3 bases and J gave up 6 bases; unmatched junction bases: 0. This CDR3 is built from 13 residues. Germline V gene data show CDR1 as SNHLY and CDR2 as FYNNEI. The CDR3 DNA is TGTGCCAGCAGTGAGGGACAGGGGGATGGCTACACCTTC. Encoded protein: CASSEGQGDGYTF. Together with reference TRBV2 and TRBJ1-2, the CDR3 gives the full variable domain: EPEVTQTPSHQVTQMGQEVILRCVPISNHLYFYWYRQILGQKVEFLVSFYNNEISEKSEIFDDQFSVERPDGSNFTLKIRSTKLEDSAMYFCASSEGQGDGYTFGSGTRLTVV.

The rearrangement uses TRBV5-1 and TRBJ2-1; 12 nucleotides match TRBD2. CDR3 size: 16 residues. CDR1 is SGHRS and CDR2 is YFSETQ in the germline V gene. The V segment lost 0 bases and the J segment 9 bases; nucleotides outside the gene matches: 7. CDR3 sequence: CASSLVPSGGASEQFF. The CDR3 nucleotides are TGCGCCAGCAGCTTGGTCCCTAGCGGGGGGGCCAGTGAGCAGTTCTTC.

The chain links TRBV4-3 to TRBJ2-7; 10 bases line up with TRBD2. V shed 0 bases, J shed 0 bases, and the junction held 2 bases outside the gene matches. The CDR3 consists of 16 residues. The germline V gene encodes CDR1 LGHNA and CDR2 YSLEER. The CDR3 bases are TGCGCCAGCAGCCAAGATATAGCGGGGGGCTCCTACGAGCAGTACTTC. Translation: CASSQDIAGGSYEQYF.

This clone was recorded once. The chain employs TRBV6-1 and TRBJ2-7, with TRBD2 matching over 8 bases. The germline gives CDR1 MNHNS, CDR2 SASEGT. The CDR3 runs to 16 residues. With 2 bases clipped from V and 2 bases from J, the junction kept 8 bases outside the gene matches. CDR3 DNA sequence: TGTGCCAGCAGTGAATGGGGTAGCGGGGAACCCTACGAGCAGTACTTC. Its translation is CASSEWGSGEPYEQYF.

The chain employs TRBV28 and TRBJ2-7; no clear D gene. Germline V lookup: CDR1 MDHEN, CDR2 SYDVKM. There are 16 residues in the CDR3. V gave up 4 bases and J gave up 2 bases, with 18 bases separating them. The CDR3 DNA is TGTGCCAGCAGTTCCCGGTTAGTGGTATCCACCTACGAGCAGTACTTC. Protein: CASSSRLVVSTYEQYF.

The count of this clone is one. This chain links TRBV2 with TRBJ2-3, with TRBD1 as a possible D gene (6 bases). V dropped 0 bases and J dropped 3 bases, with 13 bases sitting between them. CDR1 and CDR2 from the germline V gene are SNHLY and FYNNEI. CDR3 size: 16 residues. CDR3 residues: CASSEARGFGTDTQYF. The CDR3 coding sequence is TGTGCCAGCAGTGAAGCCAGGGGTTTCGGGACAGATACGCAGTATTTT.

This clone was observed once. The chain links TRBV5-1 to TRBJ1-5, with D uncertain. Trimming took off 4 bases at V and 1 base at J, with 12 bases between the two ends. Germline assignment: CDR1 SGHRS and CDR2 YFSETQ. This CDR3 region has 15 residues. The CDR3 nucleotides are TGCGCCAGCAGCCAAGTGCCGGGGAGCAATCAGCCCCAGCATTTT. This gives the protein CASSQVPGSNQPQHF.

At least ten counts were recorded for this clone. V usage is TRBV4-1 and J usage is TRBJ1-5; TRBD1 might be the D (5 bases). Germline assignment: CDR1 MGHRA and CDR2 YSYEKL. There are 17 residues in the CDR3. Trimming took 4 bases from V and 1 from J, leaving 17 bases between them. The CDR3 sequence: CASSRGGVVSSNQPQHF. CDR3 coding DNA: TGCGCCAGCAGCCGCGGGGGGGTAGTTTCCAGCAATCAGCCCCAGCATTTT.

This clone appeared once. The chain links TRBV15 to TRBJ1-5; D gene ambiguous. V lost 0 bases and J 1 base, leaving 4 bases between the germline ends. This CDR3 has 14 residues. Germline CDR1 and CDR2: LNHNV and YYDKDF (reference sequence). The CDR3 coding sequence is TGTGCCACCAGCAGAGATCTCAGCAATCAGCCCCAGCATTTT. This sequence encodes CATSRDLSNQPQHF.

V and J are TRBV7-9 and TRBJ2-1, with TRBD1 identical over 8 bases. The CDR3 totals 13 residues. Germline V gives CDR1 SEHNR, CDR2 FQNEAQ (reference sequence). Trimming removed 4 bases from V and 13 bases from J; junction bases left unmatched: 9. DNA for the CDR3: TGTGCCAGCAGCTCCCTATTGACAGGGGCCCAGTTCTTC. This translates into CASSSLLTGAQFF. The whole variable domain, remainder taken from reference TRBV7-9 and TRBJ2-1, is DTGVSQNPRHKITKRGQNVTFRCDPISEHNRLYWYRQTLGQGPEFLTYFQNEAQLEKSRLLSDRFSAERPKGSFSTLEIQRTEQGDSAMYLCASSSLLTGAQFFGPGTRLTVL.

The J gene is TRBJ1-1, the V gene TRBV9, with 9 bases that match TRBD1. Looked up from germline, CDR1 is SGDLS and CDR2 is YYNGEE. This CDR3 region has 15 residues. V lost 3 bases and J lost 1; bases outside the gene matches: 4. The CDR3 spells CASSAGQGRNTEAFF. The CDR3, as DNA: TGTGCCAGCAGCGCAGGACAGGGGCGGAACACTGAAGCTTTCTTT.

With regard to this clone: One junction end does not reproduce the germline sequence, and a read error may be involved. The CDR3 DNA follows: TGTGCCAGCAGCCCAACAGGGATCGGTGTTATATCTACTCTCATCTTC. Translating it yields CASSPTGIGVISTLIF. V usage is TRBV5-6 and J usage is TRBJ2-1, with D maybe TRBD1 (6 bases). The germline V gene has CDR1 SGHDT and CDR2 YYEEEE. The CDR3 runs 16 residues.